These 16 T cell receptor beta chains share one sample of origin, sequenced in a study of shared clonotypes between healthy human individuals (dated by TCRdb to about 2020). The library was generated by the immunoSEQ multiplex PCR assay. TCRdb mirrors the immuneACCESS table, restricted to in-frame sequences. Some clones are absent from its copies; in checked studies, under half trace to an unresolved V gene, and the reason for the others is unknown. This sample comprises 600,000 to 750,000 clones, over 55% of them detected only once. Together, the top ten hold around 1.8% of the sample. The specimen was memory CD4+ T cells sorted from blood. In the paper's terms, the cell subset or site label means: CD45RA-negative fraction. These receptors all come from a woman between 25 and 40 years old in good health.

On this clone: A much bigger clone sits one base away, suggesting this may be a read error. V is TRBV2 and J is TRBJ2-5; D gene ambiguous. Germline V lookup: CDR1 SNHLY, CDR2 FYNNEI. CDR3 length: 11 amino acids. The V and J ends lost 5 bases and 4 bases respectively, with 5 bases between them. The CDR3 reads CASSYGETQYF. The CDR3 coding sequence is TGTGCCAGCAGTTACGGAGAGACCCAGTACTTC.

V and J are TRBV13 and TRBJ2-6; D remains unclear. Germline V gene data show CDR1 as PRHDT and CDR2 as FYEKMQ (reference sequence). V gave up 3 bases and J gave up 3 bases, with 3 bases separating them. This CDR3 has 13 amino acids. CDR3 loop: CASSFRGANVLTF. CDR3 sequence (DNA): TGTGCCAGCAGCTTTCGTGGGGCCAACGTCCTGACTTTC.

The genes are TRBV7-9 and TRBJ2-2; D could derive from TRBD1 or TRBD2 (5 bases each). Germline lookup yields CDR1 SEHNR and CDR2 FQNEAQ (reference sequence). This CDR3 has 17 residues. V was shortened by 4 bases and J by 5 bases, with 20 bases between the two germline ends. CDR3 region: CASSYRTGTNPTGELFF. CDR3 bases: TGTGCCAGCAGCTATCGTACCGGGACCAATCCGACCGGGGAGCTGTTTTTT. The full variable domain, with the rest looked up from reference TRBV7-9 and TRBJ2-2, is DTGVSQNPRHKITKRGQNVTFRCDPISEHNRLYWYRQTLGQGPEFLTYFQNEAQLEKSRLLSDRFSAERPKGSFSTLEIQRTEQGDSAMYLCASSYRTGTNPTGELFFGEGSRLTVL.

A single count supports this clone. Here the CDR3 reads CASIPRGRGDGEAFF. DNA for the CDR3: TGTGCCAGCATTCCCAGGGGGCGCGGGGACGGTGAAGCTTTCTTT. The rearrangement joins TRBV28 to TRBJ1-1; 8 bases are shared with TRBD1. This CDR3 is 15 amino acids long. In germline, CDR1 is MDHEN, CDR2 SYDVKM. V gave up 7 bases and J gave up 7 bases; unmatched junction bases: 14.

V and J are TRBV7-9 and TRBJ1-4, with D unresolved. Germline assignment: CDR1 SEHNR and CDR2 FQNEAQ (reference sequence). Trimming stripped 6 bases from V and 4 bases from J, with 6 bases between. The CDR3 runs 12 residues. The CDR3 here is CASRGNNEKLFF. The CDR3 nucleotides are TGTGCCAGCAGGGGGAATAATGAAAAACTGTTTTTT.

There are many counts of this clone. The chain combines TRBV7-9 with TRBJ1-3, with unresolved D. This CDR3 region has 17 residues. CDR1 is SEHNR and CDR2 is FQNEAQ in the germline V gene (reference sequence). V was pared by 4 bases and J by 1 base, with 17 bases between. The CDR3 region has the DNA TGTGCCAGCAGCTCGCTCTGGACCACAAAATCTGGAAACACCATATATTTT. It translates to CASSSLWTTKSGNTIYF.

This clone showed up just once. The CDR3 loop reads CASSTDRIETQYF. The CDR3 DNA reads as TGTGCCAGTAGTACCGACAGGATAGAGACCCAGTACTTC. The V gene is TRBV19, the J gene TRBJ2-5; D is perhaps TRBD1 (6 bases). Germline V gene lookup returns CDR1 LNHDA and CDR2 SQIVND (reference sequence). Trimming took off 4 bases at V and 4 bases at J, with 10 bases between the two ends. The CDR3 covers 13 residues.

The genes are TRBV16 and TRBJ1-1; no firm D call. V was trimmed by 4 bases and J by 0 bases, leaving 9 bases between them. Germline-derived CDR1 and CDR2 are KGHSY and FQNENV. This CDR3 has 14 amino acids. The CDR3 protein is CASSPRHLNTEAFF. CDR3 nucleotide sequence: TGTGCCAGCAGCCCTCGGCACCTGAACACTGAAGCTTTCTTT.

A few counts support this clone. Other DNA sequences in the same sample also yield this CDR3. V and J are TRBV7-2 and TRBJ2-3; D not certain. V lost 1 base and J lost 2, with 10 bases in between. This CDR3 comprises 15 residues. Germline V CDR1 and CDR2: SGHTA, FQGNSA. CDR3 sequence reads: CASSLDYLSTDTQYF. The CDR3 DNA is TGTGCCAGCAGCTTAGACTACCTATCCACAGATACGCAGTATTTT.

This chain joins TRBV5-1 and TRBJ2-7; 8 bases agree with TRBD2. With 0 bases clipped from V and 2 bases from J, the junction kept 7 bases outside the gene matches. CDR1 is SGHRS and CDR2 is YFSETQ in the germline V gene. CDR3 length: 16 amino acids. The CDR3 nucleotides are TGCGCCAGCAGCTTGGCGGGGGGGATCGGCACCTACGAGCAGTACTTC. This codes for CASSLAGGIGTYEQYF. Using reference TRBV5-1 and TRBJ2-7 for the parts outside the CDR3, the full variable domain is KAGVTQTPRYLIKTRGQQVTLSCSPISGHRSVSWYQQTPGQGLQFLFEYFSETQRNKGNFPGRFSGRQFSNSRSEMNVSTLELGDSALYLCASSLAGGIGTYEQYFGPGTRLTVT.

J is TRBJ2-5 and V is TRBV19; no definite D call. V was trimmed by 5 bases and J by 2 bases, leaving 18 bases between them. The germline V gene encodes CDR1 LNHDA and CDR2 SQIVND (reference sequence). The CDR3 totals 16 residues. The CDR3 DNA reads as TGTGCCAGTAGTTCCCTAACTAATGCCCGGCAAGAGACCCAGTACTTC. Amino acids: CASSSLTNARQETQYF. Filled out from reference TRBV19 and TRBJ2-5, the complete variable domain reads DGGITQSPKYLFRKEGQNVTLSCEQNLNHDAMYWYRQDPGQGLRLIYYSQIVNDFQKGDIAEGYSVSREKKESFPLTVTSAQKNPTAFYLCASSSLTNARQETQYFGPGTRLLVL.

The chain carries TRBV5-1 and TRBJ1-2; 10 bases fit TRBD1. The germline V gene encodes CDR1 SGHRS and CDR2 YFSETQ. J lost 2 bases, V lost 4 bases, and 5 bases had no gene match. The CDR3 length is 15 residues. The CDR3 loop is CASSARTGGNYGYTF. The DNA of the CDR3 is TGCGCCAGCAGCGCAAGGACAGGGGGAAACTATGGCTACACCTTC.

The chain recombines TRBV7-2 with TRBJ1-2; TRBD1 agrees at 12 bases. Germline-derived CDR1 and CDR2 are SGHTA and FQGNSA. This CDR3 comprises 15 residues. J lost 4 bases, V lost 5 bases, and 5 bases had no gene match. CDR3 sequence (DNA): TGTGCCAGCAGCAGGGGACAGGGGGCTCTCTATGGCTACACCTTC. It codes for CASSRGQGALYGYTF.

The chain couples TRBV2 to TRBJ2-7; D perhaps matches TRBD2 (6 bases). The V gene's germline CDR1 is SNHLY and CDR2 FYNNEI. Trimming cost V 8 bases and J 0 bases, with 8 bases left between them. This CDR3 has 12 residues. CDR3 in amino acids: CASGGFSYEQYF. The CDR3 coding sequence is TGTGCCAGCGGGGGGTTCTCCTACGAGCAGTACTTC. The full variable domain, in which reference TRBV2 and TRBJ2-7 provide the parts outside the CDR3, is EPEVTQTPSHQVTQMGQEVILRCVPISNHLYFYWYRQILGQKVEFLVSFYNNEISEKSEIFDDQFSVERPDGSNFTLKIRSTKLEDSAMYFCASGGFSYEQYFGPGTRLTVT.

V is TRBV5-1 and J is TRBJ1-1; possibly TRBD1 for D (5 bases). Trimming removed 5 bases from V and 0 bases from J, with 14 bases in between. Germline V gives CDR1 SGHRS, CDR2 YFSETQ. The CDR3 totals 15 residues. The CDR3 protein is CASRQGAELNTEAFF. The CDR3 coding sequence is TGCGCCAGCAGACAAGGGGCAGAGTTGAACACTGAAGCTTTCTTT.

The rearrangement links TRBV11-2 to TRBJ2-2; D possibly matches TRBD1 or TRBD2 (6 bases each). The CDR3 consists of 15 residues. Germline V gene data show CDR1 as SGHAT and CDR2 as FQNNGV. The V and J ends lost 8 bases and 3 bases respectively, with 16 bases between them. Here the CDR3 reads CASPKTGTYTGELFF. CDR3 in DNA: TGTGCCAGCCCTAAAACAGGGACTTACACCGGGGAGCTGTTTTTT.